The source of this T cell receptor beta chain is a study of T cells in Graves' hyperthyroidism and ophthalmopathy. This clonotype was detected ten times or more. Amplification of TCR beta CDR3 regions used RNA as the template. When the TCR CDR3 underwent first-round RT-PCR, the HTBI primer set was used. Each CDR3 protein is one row after TCRdb ran MiXCR on the multiplex PCR reads. Seen here are 250,000 to 300,000 distinct CDR3 sequences, more than 12% observed once, and the top ten hold about an eighth. The trim removed 0 bases at V and 3 bases at J, leaving 9 bases unmatched. This CDR3 region has 19 residues. Germline V CDR1 and CDR2: SGHAT, FQNNGV. Exclusion criteria comprised uncontrolled infection, other autoimmune disease, pregnancy or lactation.

This chain uses TRBV11-2 with TRBJ2-6, with 9 nucleotides matching TRBD2. The sequenced sample consisted of blood. This TCR came from a woman in her thirties or forties with Graves' hyperthyroidism that later progressed to Graves' ophthalmopathy. CDR3 amino acids: CASSLEGSGSSRGANVLTF. CDR3 sequence (DNA): TGTGCCAGCAGCTTAGAAGGTAGCGGGAGCTCTCGTGGGGCCAACGTCCTGACTTTC.